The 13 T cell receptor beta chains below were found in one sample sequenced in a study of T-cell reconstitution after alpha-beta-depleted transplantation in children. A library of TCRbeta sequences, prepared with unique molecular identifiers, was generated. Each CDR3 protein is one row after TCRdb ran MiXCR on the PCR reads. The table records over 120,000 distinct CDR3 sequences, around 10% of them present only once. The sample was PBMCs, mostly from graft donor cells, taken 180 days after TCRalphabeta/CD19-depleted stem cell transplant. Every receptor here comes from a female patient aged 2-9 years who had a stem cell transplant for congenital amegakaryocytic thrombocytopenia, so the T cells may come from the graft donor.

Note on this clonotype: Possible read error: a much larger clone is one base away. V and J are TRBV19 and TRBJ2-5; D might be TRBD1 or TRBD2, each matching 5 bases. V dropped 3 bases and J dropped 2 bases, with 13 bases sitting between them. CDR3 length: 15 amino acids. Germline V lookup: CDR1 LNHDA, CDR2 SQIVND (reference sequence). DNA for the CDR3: TGTGCCAGTAGTATTTTTCAGGGACCACAAGAGACCCAGTACTTC. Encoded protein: CASSIFQGPQETQYF.

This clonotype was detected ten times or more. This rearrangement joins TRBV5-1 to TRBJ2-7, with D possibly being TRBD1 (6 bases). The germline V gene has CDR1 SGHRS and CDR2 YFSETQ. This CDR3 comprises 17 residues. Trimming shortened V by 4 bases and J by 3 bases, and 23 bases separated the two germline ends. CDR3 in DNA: TGCGCCAGCAGCCGATACTCACGACTGCAGGGGAACTACGAGCAGTACTTC. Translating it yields CASSRYSRLQGNYEQYF.

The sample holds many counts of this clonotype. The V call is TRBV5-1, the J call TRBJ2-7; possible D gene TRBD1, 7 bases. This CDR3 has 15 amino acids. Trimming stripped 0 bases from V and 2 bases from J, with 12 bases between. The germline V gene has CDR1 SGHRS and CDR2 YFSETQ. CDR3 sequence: CASSLGQGGPYEQYF. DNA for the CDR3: TGCGCCAGCAGCTTGGGGCAGGGGGGCCCCTACGAGCAGTACTTC.

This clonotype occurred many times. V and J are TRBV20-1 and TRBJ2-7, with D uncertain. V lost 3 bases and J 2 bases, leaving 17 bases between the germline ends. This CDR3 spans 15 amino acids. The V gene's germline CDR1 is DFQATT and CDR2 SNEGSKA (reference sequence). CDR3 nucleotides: TGCAGTGCTAGCTCCGGGCCGGCCCTCCCCTACGAGCAGTACTTC. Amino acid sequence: CSASSGPALPYEQYF.

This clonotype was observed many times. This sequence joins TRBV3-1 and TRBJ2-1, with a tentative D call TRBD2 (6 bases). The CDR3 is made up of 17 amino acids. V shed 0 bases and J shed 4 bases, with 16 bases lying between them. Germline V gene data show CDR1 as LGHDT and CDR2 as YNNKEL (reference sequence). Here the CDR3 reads CASSQDFGRGRYNEQFF. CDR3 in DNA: TGTGCCAGCAGCCAAGATTTTGGGCGGGGCCGGTACAATGAGCAGTTCTTC.

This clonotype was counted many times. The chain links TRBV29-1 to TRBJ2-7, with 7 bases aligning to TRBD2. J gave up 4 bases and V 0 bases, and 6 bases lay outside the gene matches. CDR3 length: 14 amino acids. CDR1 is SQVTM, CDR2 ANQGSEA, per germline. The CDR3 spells CSVEDRASGYEQYF. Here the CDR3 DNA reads TGCAGCGTTGAAGACCGGGCTAGCGGATACGAGCAGTACTTC.

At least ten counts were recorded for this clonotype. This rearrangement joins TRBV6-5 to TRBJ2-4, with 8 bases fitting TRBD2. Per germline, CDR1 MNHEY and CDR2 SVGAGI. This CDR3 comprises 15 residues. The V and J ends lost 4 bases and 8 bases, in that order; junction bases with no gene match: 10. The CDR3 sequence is CASSSLGGGLYIQYF. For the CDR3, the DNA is TGTGCCAGCAGTTCCCTGGGCGGGGGGCTTTACATTCAGTACTTC.

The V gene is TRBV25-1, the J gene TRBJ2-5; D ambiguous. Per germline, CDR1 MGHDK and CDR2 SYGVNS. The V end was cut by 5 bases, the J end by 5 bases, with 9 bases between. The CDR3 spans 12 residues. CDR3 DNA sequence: TGTGCCAGCAGTCAACTCTGGGAGACCCAGTACTTC. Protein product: CASSQLWETQYF.

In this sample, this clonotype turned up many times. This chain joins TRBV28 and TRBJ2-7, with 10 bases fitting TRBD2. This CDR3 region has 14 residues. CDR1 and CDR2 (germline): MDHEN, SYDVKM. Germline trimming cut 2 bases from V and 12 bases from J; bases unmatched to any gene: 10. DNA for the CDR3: TGTGCCAGCAGTTTAGGAGAAAGCGGGAGGGCCCGGTACTTC. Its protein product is CASSLGESGRARYF. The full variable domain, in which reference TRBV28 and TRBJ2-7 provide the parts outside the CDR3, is DVKVTQSSRYLVKRTGEKVFLECVQDMDHENMFWYRQDPGLGLRLIYFSYDVKMKEKGDIPEGYSVSREKKERFSLILESASTNQTSMYLCASSLGESGRARYFGPGTRLTVT.

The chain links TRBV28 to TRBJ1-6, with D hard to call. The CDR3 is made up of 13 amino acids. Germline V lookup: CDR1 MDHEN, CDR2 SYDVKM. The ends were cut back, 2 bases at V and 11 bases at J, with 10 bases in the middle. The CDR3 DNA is TGTGCCAGCAGTTTAGGGGAATTTCCACCCCTCCACTTT. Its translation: CASSLGEFPPLHF.

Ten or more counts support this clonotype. Here the CDR3 DNA reads TGTGCCAGCAGCTTGGACTTCACCTCTTACGAGCAGTACTTC. Its translation: CASSLDFTSYEQYF. The genes are TRBV5-5 and TRBJ2-7; no definite D call. The CDR3 spans 14 residues. Looked up from germline, CDR1 is SGHKS and CDR2 is YYEKEE (reference sequence). Trimming removed 0 bases from V and 4 bases from J, with 11 bases in between.

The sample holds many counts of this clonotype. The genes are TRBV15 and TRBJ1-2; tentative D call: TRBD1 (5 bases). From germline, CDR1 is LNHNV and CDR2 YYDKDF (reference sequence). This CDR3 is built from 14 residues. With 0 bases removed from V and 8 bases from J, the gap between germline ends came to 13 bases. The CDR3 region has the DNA TGTGCCACCAGCAGAGATTCGGGGGGAGAAGGCTACACCTTC. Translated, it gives CATSRDSGGEGYTF.

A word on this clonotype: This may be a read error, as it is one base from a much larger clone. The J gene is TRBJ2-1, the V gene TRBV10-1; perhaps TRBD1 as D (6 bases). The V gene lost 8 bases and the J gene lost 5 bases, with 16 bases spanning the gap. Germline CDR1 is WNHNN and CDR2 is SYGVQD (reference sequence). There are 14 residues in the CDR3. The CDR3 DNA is TGCGCCAGCTCACCTGGACAGCTCGACAATGAGCAGTTCTTC. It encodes CASSPGQLDNEQFF.